This TCR beta chain was recorded in a study of response to subunit inactivated influenza vaccine. V lost 4 bases and J 2 bases, leaving 15 bases between the germline ends. The germline gives CDR1 SGHTA, CDR2 FQGNSA. The CDR3 contains 15 residues. TCRdb re-called the RT-PCR reads through MiXCR, storing one row per CDR3 protein. The sample includes under 800,000 distinct CDR3 sequences, roughly 14% seen only once; the top ten take around 6.5%. Comment on this clonotype: Its antigen is not known.

Study-wide results and limits: Authors suggested that a seasonal influenza vaccination recruits few new T cells each time.

Sequenced here: PBMCs from blood, sampled 14 to 15 days before vaccination. This TCR was recovered from a man aged 50-60 years who received an inactivated influenza vaccine. This chain joins TRBV7-2 and TRBJ2-7; D is unclear. The CDR3 DNA reads as TGTGCCAGCAGCTCGTCCTGGGGAAGGGCCTACGAGCAGTACTTC. Its translation is CASSSSWGRAYEQYF.